A single T cell receptor (beta chain) is shown here with its context. CDR1 and CDR2 (germline): MNHEY, SMNVEV (reference sequence). This CDR3 is built from 13 residues. The germline V and J ends were trimmed by 4 bases and 1 base, with 7 bases remaining between them. These data originate in a study of blood T cell repertoires in COVID-19. About the research overall: PBMCs, B-cell-depleted T cells, or T cells provided the cDNA or gDNA that made up the material.

Everyone who took part was 18 to 89 years old, and they came from 24 US areas. Recovery among Cohort 3 donors was established by two negative PCRs, clearance, or symptom resolution. Produced via immunoSEQ multiplex PCR; TCRdb's table is partial and in-frame only. The data hold about 280,000 clones, with 85% observed a single time. Sequencing was performed on PBMCs or T cells enriched from blood (not recorded which). This rearrangement joins TRBV27 to TRBJ1-1, with a tentative D call TRBD1 (5 bases). This TCR was sampled from a woman aged 50 to 65 who had recovered from COVID-19. DNA of the CDR3: TGTGCCAGCAGTTCCCAGGGGAACACTGAAGCTTTCTTT. Its translation is CASSSQGNTEAFF.